This T cell receptor beta chain was sequenced for a study of T cell responses to AZD1222 COVID-19 vaccine. Remarks on this clone: Its antigen is not identified.

Whole-study results and caveats: Mostly white British, mostly female donors; authors suggested clonal diversity may be underestimated. Regions left unmutated in variants are reportedly the target of nearly half of spike-specific TCRs. Breadth and depth of Spike-specific TCRs rose after two AZD1222 doses.

Assay: immunoSEQ multiplex PCR; the TCRdb copy retains only in-frame clones and omits some. Among some 150,000 clones, about 90% were seen once, and the ten largest hold roughly 3%. The ends were cut back, 1 base at V and 0 bases at J, with 6 bases in the middle. CDR1 is SQVTM, CDR2 ANQGSEA, per germline. The CDR3 runs to 14 residues. The sample consisted of peripheral blood, taken 28 days after the second AZD1222 dose. V is TRBV29-1 and J is TRBJ1-4, with D hard to call. This receptor was taken from an adult who received the AZD1222 COVID-19 vaccine. The CDR3 sequence is CSVEVRSTNEKLFF. The CDR3 DNA follows: TGCAGCGTTGAAGTGAGATCAACTAATGAAAAACTGTTTTTT.